A single TCR beta chain is shown here with its context. No antigen is known for it. 13 Jbeta primers and 60 Vbeta primers were used for the PCR. The data were produced by immunoSEQ multiplex PCR, yet TCRdb's version contains in-frame clones alone and is incomplete. The sample includes about 170,000 clones, 60% to 80% of them seen just once. Trimming took 5 bases from V and 7 from J; bases not matched to a gene: 3. Looked up from germline, CDR1 is MNHEY and CDR2 is SMNVEV (reference sequence). The CDR3 extends over 13 amino acids. These data belong to a study of cytomegalovirus exposure and HLA in healthy donors. The wider study: Sequencing of 150 million to 200 million T cells in an earlier analysis found about 120 million unique TCR beta sequences.

Study conclusions and caveats: Altogether, 160 or so TCR beta chains were recorded as cytomegalovirus-associated. Several V segments, TRBV6-2 and TRBV6-3 among them, could not be told apart and were dropped.

V usage is TRBV27 and J usage is TRBJ1-5; 9 nucleotides agree with TRBD1. The TCR was taken from a woman in her fifties or sixties in good health and CMV-seropositive. Sequenced sample: PBMCs. CDR3 loop: CASSTQGAQPQHF. CDR3 nucleotide sequence: TGTGCCAGCAGTACACAGGGGGCCCAGCCCCAGCATTTT.